The present T cell receptor (beta chain) was sequenced within a study of vaccination and CD4 T cells after COVID-19. V dropped 4 bases and J dropped 8; count of bases not matched to a gene: 3. The CDR3 consists of 13 residues. Germline V gives CDR1 SGDLS, CDR2 YYNGEE. The Oncomine TCR Beta short-read assay sequenced DNA from cultured CD4+ T cells. Genomic DNA extraction was carried out from cultured CD4+ T cells. TCRdb itself ran the PCR reads through MiXCR, one entry per CDR3 protein. In the table there are approximately 10,000 distinct CDR3 sequences, 37% of which are singletons. This clonotype appeared a single time. Its antigen is not identified. Sample treatment: roughly 11-day PBMC culture with coronavirus spike peptide pools or control peptides (ViraFEST assay). An unexposed donor provided the CD4+ T cells, which were collected before the COVID-19 pandemic (2011-2018).

The sample was CD4+ T cells from blood, cultured in vitro. The chain employs TRBV9 and TRBJ2-2; 9 bases line up with TRBD1. This receptor was obtained from a human donor in good health. CDR3 nucleotide sequence: TGTGCCAGCAGCTTCGGGACAGGGGGGGAGCTGTTTTTT. Its translation is CASSFGTGGELFF.